Listed here are 4 T cell receptor beta chains from one sample, sequenced in a study of OX40 agonist ivuxolimab in advanced cancers. Profiling relied on immunoSEQ multiplex PCR, and the TCRdb table lists in-frame clones only, not all of them. The data hold approximately 86,000 clones, with 85% to 90% observed a single time. This sample comprised CD4+ or CD8+ T cells sorted from blood, obtained in a trial of the OX40 agonist ivuxolimab. These receptors were obtained from an adult with an advanced solid tumor such as melanoma, head and neck, liver or kidney cancer.

This chain joins TRBV6-5 and TRBJ1-2, with no clear D. Trimming removed 3 bases from V and 4 bases from J, with 15 bases in between. Per the germline V gene, CDR1 is MNHEY and CDR2 is SVGAGI. The CDR3 sequence is 15 residues long. The CDR3: CASSYEGRRGYGYTF. The CDR3 DNA follows: TGTGCCAGCAGTTATGAAGGGAGACGGGGCTATGGCTACACCTTC.

V and J are TRBV4-2 and TRBJ2-4, with D perhaps TRBD1 (6 bases). The CDR3 covers 15 residues. V lost 1 base and J 5 bases, leaving 12 bases between the germline ends. Looked up from germline, CDR1 is LGHNA and CDR2 is YNFKEQ. The CDR3 nucleotides are TGTGCCAGCAGCCAAGGAGGAACAGGGCAAAACATTCAGTACTTC. The encoded protein is CASSQGGTGQNIQYF.

To note about this clone: Distinct nucleotide sequences in the sample also encode this CDR3. The rearrangement uses TRBV7-9 and TRBJ2-3; D call uncertain. This CDR3 contains 11 residues. The germline gives CDR1 SEHNR, CDR2 FQNEAQ (reference sequence). The ends were cut back, 0 bases at V and 5 bases at J, with 0 bases in the middle. The CDR3 spells CASSLADTQYF. In DNA form, the CDR3 reads TGTGCCAGCAGCTTAGCAGATACGCAGTATTTT. Filled out from reference TRBV7-9 and TRBJ2-3, the complete variable domain reads DTGVSQNPRHKITKRGQNVTFRCDPISEHNRLYWYRQTLGQGPEFLTYFQNEAQLEKSRLLSDRFSAERPKGSFSTLEIQRTEQGDSAMYLCASSLADTQYFGPGTRLTVL.

This clone appeared a single time. The rearrangement links TRBV6-1 to TRBJ2-2, with D perhaps given as TRBD1 or TRBD2 (5 bases each). V was shortened by 3 bases and J by 4 bases, with 12 bases between the two germline ends. The CDR3 is made up of 15 amino acids. Germline V CDR1 and CDR2: MNHNS, SASEGT. The CDR3 nucleotides read TGTGCCAGCAGTGAGGTGAAGGGGAGCACCGGGGAGCTGTTTTTT. Its protein product is CASSEVKGSTGELFF.